A selection of T cell receptor beta chains follows, all from one sample in a study of T cell responses to AZD1222 COVID-19 vaccine. Profiling relied on immunoSEQ multiplex PCR, and the TCRdb table lists in-frame clones only, not all of them. This sample has under 110,000 clones, with about 92% found just once. The sequenced sample was peripheral blood, obtained 28 days after the second AZD1222 dose. The receptors shown here come from an adult who received the AZD1222 COVID-19 vaccine. Each CDR3 is given with its conserved first and last residue. Fields, in order: V gene, clone size, D gene, J gene, CDR3 DNA, CDR3 protein. A D gene is named only where the DNA matches it firmly. Size is omitted from some rows. Given values are once, few, many or a class for expanded clones.

>TRBV7-2|.|.|TRBJ1-5
TGTGCCAGCAGCTTAGGGGACCTCAATCAGCCCCAGCATTTT
CASSLGDLNQPQHF
>TRBV6-5|.|TRBD1|TRBJ1-1
TGTGCCAGCACCCAGGACAGGGGCGGGACTGAAGCTTTCTTT
CASTQDRGGTEAFF
>TRBV6-5|.|.|TRBJ1-4
TGTGCCAGCAGTTACTCCCCCGGGACCCCAGGGGAAAAACTGTTTTTT
CASSYSPGTPGEKLFF
>TRBV5-1|.|TRBD2|TRBJ2-5
TGCGCCAGCAATAGCGGGGGGAACCAAGAGACCCAGTACTTC
CASNSGGNQETQYF
>TRBV5-4|.|.|TRBJ2-3
TGTGCCAGCAGGCCCGGGACCCCCCCAGATACGCAGTATTTT
CASRPGTPPDTQYF
>TRBV18|.|.|TRBJ1-3
TGTGCCAGCTCCCGACAGGATCCGGGATACACCATATATTTT
CASSRQDPGYTIYF
>TRBV25-1|once|.|TRBJ1-3
TGTGCCAGCAGTCAGCCGTCCTACTCTCCTGGGGACACCATATATTTT
CASSQPSYSPGDTIYF
>TRBV3-1/TRBV3-2|.|.|TRBJ2-5
TGTGCCAGCGGGGCGGGGGCCCTAGAGACCCAGTACTTC
CASGAGALETQYF
>TRBV7-3|.|.|TRBJ2-1
TGTGCCAGCAGCTTCGGGGTGGGTGAGCAGTTCTTC
CASSFGVGEQFF
>TRBV12-5|.|.|TRBJ2-5
TGTGCTAGTGGTACCGCCTCCAAAGAGACCCAGTACTTC
CASGTASKETQYF
>TRBV18|.|TRBD1|TRBJ2-7
TGTGCCAGCTCTAGCTTGCCGGGACAGGGTCACCACGAGCAGTACTTC
CASSSLPGQGHHEQYF
>TRBV27|once|.|TRBJ1-4
TGTGCCAGCCGGGGGACAACTAATGAAAAACTGTTTTTT
CASRGTTNEKLFF
>TRBV6-5|once|.|TRBJ1-2
TGTGCCAGCAGTTCCCAAAAATTAGGCGACTATGGCTACACCTTC
CASSSQKLGDYGYTF
>TRBV7-6|.|.|TRBJ2-7
TGTGCCAGCAGCTTAAGTTTAACCCCTGAAAGGAGCGAGCAGTACTTC
CASSLSLTPERSEQYF
>TRBV28|.|.|TRBJ1-1
TGTGCCAGCAGTTTGCACCCCGGGAACACTGAAGCTTTCTTT
CASSLHPGNTEAFF
>TRBV9|.|.|TRBJ1-2
TGTGCCAGCAGCCTCGTGGGTAACTATGGCTACACCTTC
CASSLVGNYGYTF
>TRBV6-6|once|TRBD1|TRBJ2-6
TGTGCCAGCAGTAGATACGTTATAGATTACGTAGACGCCGGGACAGGGGTTGGGGCCAACGTCCTGACTTTC
CASSRYVIDYVDAGTGVGANVLTF
>TRBV9|.|.|TRBJ1-1
TGTGCCAGCAGCGTAGTAAAGCAGGAAGCTTTCTTT
CASSVVKQEAFF
>TRBV25-1|.|TRBD1|TRBJ2-7
TGTGCCAGCAGTGATTACAGACAGGGCTACCACGAGCAGTACTTC
CASSDYRQGYHEQYF
>TRBV7-9|.|TRBD2|TRBJ2-3
TGTGCCAGCAGCTTAAGCCCTATAGCGGGGGAGAGCACAGATACGCAGTATTTT
CASSLSPIAGESTDTQYF